This is a list of T cell receptor beta chains from one sample in a study of early T cells in non-severe SARS-CoV-2 infection. Via MiXCR, TCRdb re-called the 5' RACE reads, giving one row per CDR3 protein. The profile shows roughly 61,000 distinct CDR3 sequences, less than 14% of them singletons. Material: whole blood. These receptors were collected from an adult who was a healthcare worker with PCR-confirmed SARS-CoV-2 infection or an uninfected control (not recorded which). Both conserved end residues are part of each CDR3. D genes are given only for firm matches. Not every row has a clone size; where given, it reads once, few, many or a size class.

V gene	J gene	D gene	clone size	CDR3 length	CDR3 DNA	CDR3 protein
TRBV5-1	TRBJ2-7	TRBD1	-	13	TGCGCCAGCCACCTGACAGGGACGGACGAGCAGTACTTC	CASHLTGTDEQYF
TRBV20-1	TRBJ2-1	TRBD2	few	14	TGCAGCCAGACCGGGACTAGCGCGTCCAATGAGCAGTTCTTC	CSQTGTSASNEQFF
TRBV6-5	TRBJ1-1	-	-	14	TGTGCCAGCAAGGCCGTGTGGGCAGCGGCTGAAGCTTTCTTT	CASKAVWAAAEAFF
TRBV4-3	TRBJ2-2	TRBD2	many	16	TGCGCCAGCAGCCAATACACTAGCGGGGCCCCCGGGGAGCTGTTTTTT	CASSQYTSGAPGELFF
TRBV3-1	TRBJ2-7	-	-	13	TGTGCCAGCAGCCAAGATGATCTTCCGGGGCAGTACTTC	CASSQDDLPGQYF
TRBV14	TRBJ2-2	TRBD1	-	16	TGTGCCAGCAGTCGAGACAGGGGTCTATACACCGGGGAGCTGTTTTTT	CASSRDRGLYTGELFF
TRBV7-8	TRBJ1-4	-	once	16	TGTGCCAGCAGCTTAGTAAGGACGCCAACTAATGAAAAACTGTTTTTT	CASSLVRTPTNEKLFF
TRBV7-2	TRBJ1-4	TRBD1	many	15	TGTGCCAGCAGCTTAGCGCAGGGGGCGCGCAAAAAACTGTTTTTT	CASSLAQGARKKLFF
TRBV5-4	TRBJ2-3	TRBD2	many	15	TGTGCCAGCAGCGAGGGACTAGCGGCCACAGATACGCAGTATTTT	CASSEGLAATDTQYF
TRBV5-1	TRBJ2-1	-	few	14	TGCGCCAGCGGAGGGGGTCTTTTTTACAATGAGCAGTTCTTC	CASGGGLFYNEQFF
TRBV7-7	TRBJ2-5	-	few	13	TGTGCTAGCAGCTTAATCCAGGGACGGACCCAGTACTTC	CASSLIQGRTQYF
TRBV12-3/TRBV12-4	TRBJ1-4	-	few	14	TGTGCCAGCAGTTTACTAGGGTTGGATGAAAAACTGTTTTTT	CASSLLGLDEKLFF
TRBV7-2	TRBJ2-3	-	-	13	TGTGCCAGCAGCACCCTGAGCACAGATACGCAGTATTTT	CASSTLSTDTQYF
TRBV20-1	TRBJ1-2	TRBD1	few	14	TGCAGTGCTAGAGAGGGACAGGGCGGGTATGGCTACACCTTC	CSAREGQGGYGYTF
TRBV5-1	TRBJ1-1	-	many	14	TGCGCCAGCAGGACCCAACAGGGCGGGACTGAAGCTTTCTTT	CASRTQQGGTEAFF
TRBV18	TRBJ2-4	-	many	16	TGTGCCAGCTCACCACAAGTGGGGGGCTCATTGGACATTCAGTACTTC	CASSPQVGGSLDIQYF
TRBV29-1	TRBJ1-5	-	many	12	TGCAGCGTTCAGGAGGGGAATCAGCCCCAGCATTTT	CSVQEGNQPQHF
TRBV3-1	TRBJ1-1	-	many	15	TGTGCCAGCAGCCAAGGTGTTGGGGGGATCGCTGAAGCTTTCTTT	CASSQGVGGIAEAFF
TRBV6-6	TRBJ2-7	-	many	12	TGTGCCAGTAGGGACCTTTCCTACGAGCAGTACTTC	CASRDLSYEQYF
TRBV27	TRBJ2-7	-	many	15	TGTGCCAGCAGTCCCATGGGGGGGGCCGGCTACGAGCAGTACTTC	CASSPMGGAGYEQYF
TRBV5-4	TRBJ2-5	TRBD1	many	15	TGTGCCAGCAGCTTGGGGCAGGGGGCTTCAGAGACCCAGTACTTC	CASSLGQGASETQYF
TRBV28	TRBJ2-7	TRBD2	few	15	TGTGCCAGCGAAACGGGAGGGGCGAATTCCTACGAGCAGTACTTC	CASETGGANSYEQYF
TRBV29-1	TRBJ1-5	-	-	12	TGCAGCGTTGAAGAGAGTTCGGGGCCCCAGCATTTT	CSVEESSGPQHF
TRBV6-5	TRBJ2-7	TRBD2	-	12	TGTGCCAGCATCGGGGGGGCCTACGAGCAGTACTTC	CASIGGAYEQYF
TRBV5-1	TRBJ1-1	-	many	14	TGCGCCAGCAGCTACAGGAACTTGAACACTGAAGCTTTCTTT	CASSYRNLNTEAFF
TRBV7-9	TRBJ2-7	-	few	13	TGTGCCAGCAGCTTAAACAGTGCCTACGAGCAGTACTTC	CASSLNSAYEQYF
TRBV5-5	TRBJ1-2	TRBD1	many	16	TGTGCCAGCAGCTTGCGTACAGGGGGATTTACCTATGGCTACACCTTC	CASSLRTGGFTYGYTF
TRBV7-9	TRBJ1-6	-	many	15	TGTGCCAGCAGCCCCTGGACAGTGAATAATTCACCCCTCCACTTT	CASSPWTVNNSPLHF
TRBV7-9	TRBJ2-7	TRBD2	many	15	TGTGCCAGCAGCTTAGTTCAGGGACTAGCGTTCGAGCAGTACTTC	CASSLVQGLAFEQYF
TRBV20-1	TRBJ2-3	TRBD2	many	16	TGCAGTGCAACCGGGACTAGCGGGGGTTCCACAGATACGCAGTATTTT	CSATGTSGGSTDTQYF
TRBV27	TRBJ1-5	-	few	15	TGTGCCAGCAGTTTATCAGCGATAAGCAATCAGCCCCAGCATTTT	CASSLSAISNQPQHF
TRBV5-1	TRBJ2-5	TRBD2	few	15	TGCGCCAGCAGCGCCCAACTAGCGGGGGCAGAGACCCAGTACTTC	CASSAQLAGAETQYF
TRBV4-3	TRBJ2-7	TRBD2	many	18	TGCGCCAGCAGCCAGGCCCCCGGGACTAGCGGGGGAGTCTACGAGCAGTACTTC	CASSQAPGTSGGVYEQYF
TRBV11-2	TRBJ2-5	TRBD1	few	16	TGTGCCAGCAGCTTAACCTGGACAGGGGACGGAGAGACCCAGTACTTC	CASSLTWTGDGETQYF
TRBV4-2	TRBJ2-3	-	many	15	TGTGCCAGCAGCCAAGACGGCGGGGACACAGATACGCAGTATTTT	CASSQDGGDTDTQYF
TRBV12-3/TRBV12-4	TRBJ1-1	TRBD1	many	13	TGTGCCAGCAGGGGACAGGGGAACACTGAAGCTTTCTTT	CASRGQGNTEAFF
TRBV29-1	TRBJ2-3	TRBD2	many	13	TGCAGCGTTTCTAGCGGGGGGTCAGATACGCAGTATTTT	CSVSSGGSDTQYF
TRBV12-3/TRBV12-4	TRBJ1-1	-	many	13	TGTGCCAGCTCCTGGGCGGCGTACACTGAAGCTTTCTTT	CASSWAAYTEAFF
TRBV4-1	TRBJ2-7	TRBD2	many	15	TGCGCCAGCAGCCCTACTAGCGGGGGAACCTACGAGCAGTACTTC	CASSPTSGGTYEQYF
TRBV10-1	TRBJ2-3	-	few	16	TGCGCCAGCAGTCCCGACAGGGAGGTTGGAACAGATACGCAGTATTTT	CASSPDREVGTDTQYF
TRBV6-4	TRBJ2-1	TRBD2	many	14	TGTGCCAGCAGTGACGGGACTAGCTACAATGAGCAGTTCTTC	CASSDGTSYNEQFF
TRBV28	TRBJ1-2	-	many	11	TGTGCCAGCAGTTTCACCTATGGCTACACCTTC	CASSFTYGYTF
TRBV7-3	TRBJ2-3	-	many	16	TGTGCCAGCAGCCCCAGGGGGGGGGCGCCAACAGATACGCAGTATTTT	CASSPRGGAPTDTQYF
TRBV7-6	TRBJ2-3	-	many	13	TGTGCCAGCAGCTCTTATACAGGAGATACGCAGTATTTT	CASSSYTGDTQYF
TRBV6-1	TRBJ1-6	TRBD1	many	14	TGTGCCAGCAGTGAATCAGGGGGAGGCTCACCCCTCCACTTT	CASSESGGGSPLHF
TRBV2	TRBJ1-5	-	many	15	TGTGCCAGCAGTCCCCTGGACAGATCGAATCAGCCCCAGCATTTT	CASSPLDRSNQPQHF
TRBV3-1	TRBJ2-5	-	-	14	TGTGCCAGCAGCCAGGGAGGGGGGTCCGAGACCCAGTACTTC	CASSQGGGSETQYF
TRBV2	TRBJ1-1	-	-	13	TGTGCCAGCAGTGAAGTCAGGGATAGTGAAGCTTTCTTT	CASSEVRDSEAFF
TRBV20-1	TRBJ2-1	TRBD2	few	15	TGCAGTGCTAGACCCGCCCAGCGGGGGTGGAATGAGCAGTTCTTC	CSARPAQRGWNEQFF
TRBV4-1	TRBJ1-2	-	many	16	TGCGCCAGCAGCCAAGAGCGGGGAGTCCACAGGGATAGACACACCTTC	CASSQERGVHRDRHTF
TRBV25-1	TRBJ1-1	TRBD1	many	16	TGTGCCAGCAGTGAAGGAGGGACAGGGGGCTTTGCTGAAGCTTTCTTT	CASSEGGTGGFAEAFF
TRBV5-1	TRBJ2-1	-	few	17	TGCGCCAGCAGCTTGGACCCTCCGATGTCGCTGCGCGATGAGCAGTTCTTC	CASSLDPPMSLRDEQFF
TRBV10-2	TRBJ1-2	-	many	14	TGCGCCAGCAGTGAGACCCCTACAAGGAAGGGCTACACCTTC	CASSETPTRKGYTF
TRBV2	TRBJ1-6	-	-	14	TGTGCCACGCAGGGAAGCTCCTATAATTCACCCCTCCACTTT	CATQGSSYNSPLHF
TRBV6-2/TRBV6-3	TRBJ2-6	-	few	15	TGTGCCAGCAGTTATGGGAGTGCTGGGGCCAACGTCCTGACTTTC	CASSYGSAGANVLTF
TRBV20-1	TRBJ1-6	-	many	13	TGCAGTGCTAGGGGCAGGGGTGATTCACCCCTCCACTTT	CSARGRGDSPLHF
TRBV6-6	TRBJ2-7	TRBD1	few	16	TGTGCCAGCAGTTACCGGAGACAGGGGTCGTCCTACGAGCAGTACTTC	CASSYRRQGSSYEQYF
TRBV12-3/TRBV12-4	TRBJ2-1	-	few	13	TGTGCCAGCACCCCGGCCCTTTACAATGAGCAGTTCTTC	CASTPALYNEQFF
TRBV2	TRBJ2-7	TRBD1	-	15	TGTGCCAGCAGTTTGCCGCCAGGGGGATCCTACGAGCAGTACTTC	CASSLPPGGSYEQYF